The 21 T cell receptor beta chains given below trace back to one sample, sequenced in a study of early stage breast cancer tumors. Measured with immunoSEQ multiplex PCR; TCRdb has only the in-frame clones, and not every one. The data contain over 6,500 clones, approximately 60% of them singletons. Sequencing was performed on breast tumor tissue. The receptors were gathered from a person aged 70 to 79 with breast cancer.

This chain links TRBV7-3 with TRBJ1-1; 8 positions agree with TRBD1. Unmatched junction bases numbered 2, after V lost 2 bases and J lost 6 bases. Germline V gene lookup returns CDR1 SGHTA and CDR2 FQGTGA. The CDR3 extends over 13 amino acids. The CDR3 nucleotides are TGTGCCAGCAGCTTAGACAGGGGCTCTGAAGCTTTCTTT. This sequence encodes CASSLDRGSEAFF.

The table lists this clone with a count of one. V usage is TRBV18 and J usage is TRBJ2-1, with 9 bases matching TRBD2. The CDR3 totals 17 residues. Germline assignment: CDR1 KGHSH and CDR2 LQKENI. V lost 4 bases, J lost 8 bases, and 15 bases stayed unmatched. CDR3 protein: CASSLPLPSGGIHEQFF. The DNA of the CDR3 is TGTGCCAGCTCACTACCGTTACCCAGCGGGGGGATCCATGAGCAGTTCTTC.

This clone has just a few counts. This rearrangement joins TRBV7-6 to TRBJ2-5, with 7 bases matching TRBD2. The ends lost 1 base at V and 4 bases at J; junction bases unmatched: 15. There are 18 residues in the CDR3. From germline, CDR1 is SGHVS and CDR2 FNYEAQ. CDR3 nucleotides: TGTGCCAGCAGCTTAGATTCTCGGCAGGGTGGGAGGGGAGAGACCCAGTACTTC. It yields the protein CASSLDSRQGGRGETQYF. The variable domain in full, with the rest retrieved from reference TRBV7-6 and TRBJ2-5, is GAGVSQSPRYKVTKRGQDVALRCDPISGHVSLYWYRQALGQGPEFLTYFNYEAQQDKSGLPNDRFSAERPEGSISTLTIQRTEQRDSAMYRCASSLDSRQGGRGETQYFGPGTRLLVL.

The chain is built from TRBV2 and TRBJ2-1, with 11 bases fitting TRBD1. V trimming: 8 bases; J trimming: 2 bases; junction bases outside the gene matches: 8. The length of the CDR3 is 16 residues. Germline V gives CDR1 SNHLY, CDR2 FYNNEI. The CDR3 bases are TGTGCCAGCCAGTGGGACAGGGGGGGCACCTACAATGAGCAGTTCTTC. Translation: CASQWDRGGTYNEQFF.

V and J are TRBV18 and TRBJ2-3; TRBD2 matches 12 bases. This CDR3 spans 15 amino acids. Germline V gene sequence: CDR1 KGHSH, CDR2 LQKENI. The J segment lost 6 bases and the V segment lost 3 bases, leaving 4 bases of the junction unmatched. CDR3 amino acids: CASSPGLAGIDTQYF. In nucleotides, the CDR3 is TGTGCCAGCTCACCCGGACTAGCGGGGATTGATACGCAGTATTTT.

The chain joins TRBV30 to TRBJ1-2; D is possibly TRBD1 (5 bases). Per germline, CDR1 GTSNPN and CDR2 SVGIG (reference sequence). This CDR3 is 14 amino acids long. Trimming took off 4 bases at V and 6 bases at J, with 18 bases between the two ends. Here the CDR3 DNA reads TGTGCCTGGACCCCGGGACTCTCCGGTCATGGCTACACCTTC. Its translation: CAWTPGLSGHGYTF.

The genes are TRBV6-5 and TRBJ2-7; TRBD2 might be the D (5 bases). Germline-derived CDR1 and CDR2 are MNHEY and SVGAGI. The V end lost 4 bases, the J end lost 0 bases, and 7 bases lay between the germline ends. The CDR3 loop spans 13 amino acids. The CDR3 here is CASSSRGSYEQYF. The CDR3 nucleotides read TGTGCCAGCAGTTCTCGGGGCTCCTACGAGCAGTACTTC.

This clone appeared a single time. The chain has TRBV11-2 and TRBJ2-6; TRBD1 is a possible D gene (5 bases). The germline CDR1 and CDR2 sequences are SGHAT and FQNNGV. The germline V and J ends were trimmed by 3 bases and 0 bases, with 15 bases remaining between them. The CDR3 length is 18 residues. CDR3 sequence: CASSFRQGFSSGANVLTF. Here the CDR3 DNA reads TGTGCCAGCAGCTTCCGGCAGGGCTTTTCCTCTGGGGCCAACGTCCTGACTTTC.

By proportion, this clone is medium-sized. This chain uses TRBV14 with TRBJ2-1; possible D gene TRBD2, 6 bases. V lost 2 bases to trimming and J lost 5 bases, with 10 bases between them. Germline loops: CDR1 SGHDN, CDR2 FVKESK. The CDR3 spans 14 residues. This CDR3 is CASSQRGLDNEQFF. Written as DNA, the CDR3 is TGTGCCAGCAGCCAACGGGGACTTGACAATGAGCAGTTCTTC.

This chain connects TRBV5-1 to TRBJ2-7, with 9 bases aligning to TRBD2. Germline CDR1 and CDR2: SGHRS and YFSETQ. Germline trimming cut 4 bases from V and 0 bases from J; bases unmatched to any gene: 8. This CDR3 spans 16 amino acids. The CDR3 protein is CASSLTGLADSYEQYF. In nucleotides, the CDR3 is TGCGCCAGCAGCCTTACGGGACTAGCCGACTCCTACGAGCAGTACTTC.

The chain has TRBV2 and TRBJ2-1, with TRBD2 matching 7 bases. V dropped 4 bases and J dropped 15; count of bases not matched to a gene: 6. CDR3 length: 11 amino acids. Germline CDR1 reads SNHLY; CDR2 reads FYNNEI. The CDR3 coding sequence is TGTGCCAGCAGTGTGAGCGGGGTCGGGTTCTTC. This encodes CASSVSGVGFF.

Worth noting for this clone: A read error may account for a junction end that differs from germline. This rearrangement joins TRBV6-6 to TRBJ2-3; D is possibly TRBD1 (5 bases). CDR1 MNHNY and CDR2 SVGAGI come from the germline V gene (reference sequence). The CDR3 loop spans 13 amino acids. The CDR3 nucleotides read TGTGCCAGCAGTTACGACAGCAAAGATACGCAGTATTTT. Its translation: CASSYDSKDTQYF.

This clone was picked up one time. The rearrangement uses TRBV30 and TRBJ1-2; 7 nucleotides align to TRBD1. The CDR3 sequence is 12 residues long. Germline trimming cut 5 bases from V and 4 bases from J; bases unmatched to any gene: 4. In germline, CDR1 is GTSNPN, CDR2 SVGIG (reference sequence). The CDR3 DNA is TGTGCCTGGGAGGGACAGTTCTATGGCTACACCTTC. It codes for CAWEGQFYGYTF.

The chain is built from TRBV5-8 and TRBJ1-2, with D possibly matching TRBD1 (6 bases). Germline CDR1 and CDR2: SGHTS and YDEGEE. Trimming left V 1 base short and J 4 bases short, with 14 bases between. This CDR3 contains 15 residues. CDR3 residues: CASSLTGQFLYGYTF. The CDR3 nucleotides read TGTGCCAGCAGCTTGACCGGACAGTTCCTCTATGGCTACACCTTC.

This clone was recorded a few times. This chain uses TRBV2 with TRBJ1-2, with D uncertain. Trimming pared 1 base from V and 4 bases from J, leaving 4 bases between. Germline V gene sequence: CDR1 SNHLY, CDR2 FYNNEI. The CDR3 is made up of 12 amino acids. CDR3 in amino acids: CASSEGAYGYTF. The CDR3 nucleotides are TGTGCCAGCAGTGAAGGGGCCTATGGCTACACCTTC.

This clone was detected a few times. The chain links TRBV2 to TRBJ1-3, with 10 positions matching TRBD1. Germline CDR1 is SNHLY and CDR2 is FYNNEI. The CDR3 is made up of 15 amino acids. J was trimmed by 3 bases and V by 6 bases; bases with no gene match: 5. CDR3 DNA sequence: TGTGCCAGCAGCGATGGGACAGGGGTTGGAAACACCATATATTTT. It codes for CASSDGTGVGNTIYF.

This clone turned up a few times. V usage is TRBV7-8 and J usage is TRBJ2-7; possibly TRBD2 for D (6 bases). The CDR3 has 13 residues. V lost 8 bases, J lost 1 base, and 12 bases lay in between. The germline V gene encodes CDR1 SGHVS and CDR2 FQNEAQ. The CDR3 reads CASHGGSSYEQYF. CDR3 DNA sequence: TGTGCCAGCCACGGGGGTTCGTCCTACGAGCAGTACTTC.

The chain recombines TRBV4-2 with TRBJ2-2; 11 bases are shared with TRBD2. From germline, CDR1 is LGHNA and CDR2 YNFKEQ. The junction had 9 bases not matched to a gene; V was cut back by 0 bases and J by 6 bases. This CDR3 is 18 amino acids long. The CDR3 is CASSQDEGSGGAPGELFF. DNA of the CDR3: TGTGCCAGCAGCCAAGATGAGGGTAGCGGGGGGGCCCCCGGGGAGCTGTTTTTT.

The chain employs TRBV5-1 and TRBJ2-2, with D perhaps TRBD2 (6 bases). The CDR3 consists of 13 residues. V was pared by 7 bases and J by 3 bases, with 10 bases between. Germline CDR1 reads SGHRS; CDR2 reads YFSETQ. CDR3 sequence: CASWRGDTGELFF. The CDR3 coding sequence is TGCGCCAGCTGGCGGGGTGACACCGGGGAGCTGTTTTTT.

In this sample, this clone is large. The genes are TRBV18 and TRBJ1-2; D may be TRBD1 (5 bases). V lost 8 bases and J 7 bases, leaving 11 bases between the germline ends. Germline CDR1 is KGHSH and CDR2 is LQKENI. The CDR3 sequence is 11 residues long. CDR3: CASRLQGGYTF. CDR3 DNA: TGTGCCAGCCGTCTTCAGGGTGGCTACACCTTC.

CDR3 in amino acids: CASSGQNLRGYTF. The DNA for the CDR3 is TGTGCCAGCAGTGGACAGAATCTCCGTGGCTACACCTTC. This rearrangement joins TRBV2 to TRBJ1-2, with a weak D call TRBD1 (5 bases). The CDR3 extends over 13 amino acids. Germline CDR1 is SNHLY and CDR2 is FYNNEI. The V end was cut by 4 bases, the J end by 7 bases, with 13 bases between.